Listed below are T cell receptor beta chains from one sample, sequenced in a study of CD8 T cells in ankylosing spondylitis. TCRdb passed the 5' RACE reads through MiXCR, listing each CDR3 protein once. The table shows about 800,000 distinct CDR3 sequences, with about an eighth occurring only once. The specimen sequenced was blood, either unsorted or a sorted T cell fraction (not recorded which). Source of these receptors: a male donor with ankylosing spondylitis. Both conserved end residues are part of each CDR3. A D gene is named only where the DNA matches it firmly. Clone size is stated in some rows and not others, as once, few, many or a class when expanded.

D gene: .
J gene: TRBJ2-1
V gene: TRBV6-2/TRBV6-3
clone size: many
CDR3 protein: CASSYRRSSYNEQFF
CDR3 DNA: TGTGCCAGCAGTTACCGACGAAGCTCCTACAATGAGCAGTTCTTC

D gene: .
J gene: TRBJ2-7
V gene: TRBV5-1
clone size: few
CDR3 protein: CASSLTGSLYEQYF
CDR3 DNA: TGCGCCAGCAGCTTGACTGGTAGCTTGTATGAGCAGTACTTC

D gene: .
J gene: TRBJ1-1
V gene: TRBV5-4
clone size: few
CDR3 protein: CASSFGSVPQAFF
CDR3 DNA: TGTGCCAGCAGCTTTGGGAGCGTGCCCCAAGCTTTCTTT

D gene: .
J gene: TRBJ1-2
V gene: TRBV5-1
clone size: .
CDR3 protein: CASSLDRASYGYTF
CDR3 DNA: TGCGCCAGCAGCTTGGACAGGGCTAGCTATGGCTACACCTTC

D gene: .
J gene: TRBJ1-2
V gene: TRBV20-1
clone size: .
CDR3 protein: CSAGGRAHGYTF
CDR3 DNA: TGCAGTGCTGGGGGCAGGGCGCATGGCTACACCTTC

D gene: .
J gene: TRBJ1-1
V gene: TRBV18
clone size: .
CDR3 protein: CASSRNRDEAFF
CDR3 DNA: TGTGCCAGCTCACGTAACAGAGATGAAGCTTTCTTT

D gene: .
J gene: TRBJ2-3
V gene: TRBV20-1
clone size: .
CDR3 protein: CSVRGELDTQYF
CDR3 DNA: TGCAGCGTCAGGGGGGAGTTAGATACGCAGTATTTT

D gene: TRBD1
J gene: TRBJ2-7
V gene: TRBV10-3
clone size: .
CDR3 protein: CAIRDGTVSYEQYF
CDR3 DNA: TGTGCCATCAGGGACGGGACAGTCTCCTACGAGCAGTACTTC

D gene: TRBD2
J gene: TRBJ2-3
V gene: TRBV10-3
clone size: .
CDR3 protein: CAISDPLGSGREAGTDTQYF
CDR3 DNA: TGTGCCATCAGTGATCCACTTGGTAGCGGGCGAGAGGCGGGCACAGATACGCAGTATTTT

D gene: TRBD2
J gene: TRBJ2-5
V gene: TRBV12-3/TRBV12-4
clone size: many
CDR3 protein: CASSLPSGGPGETQYF
CDR3 DNA: TGTGCCAGCAGTTTACCTAGCGGGGGCCCGGGAGAGACCCAGTACTTC

D gene: .
J gene: TRBJ2-3
V gene: TRBV11-2
clone size: few
CDR3 protein: CASTAAVLPDTQYF
CDR3 DNA: TGTGCCAGCACCGCGGCGGTACTCCCAGATACGCAGTATTTT

D gene: .
J gene: TRBJ1-2
V gene: TRBV20-1
clone size: few
CDR3 protein: CTGGGQNYGYTF
CDR3 DNA: TGCACCGGAGGCGGGCAGAACTATGGCTACACCTTC

D gene: .
J gene: TRBJ1-1
V gene: TRBV29-1
clone size: many
CDR3 protein: CSVEGRDTNTEAFF
CDR3 DNA: TGCAGCGTTGAAGGTCGGGACACGAACACTGAAGCTTTCTTT

D gene: TRBD1
J gene: TRBJ2-3
V gene: TRBV20-1
clone size: .
CDR3 protein: CSARWAGGQDTQYF
CDR3 DNA: TGCAGTGCTAGATGGGCAGGGGGCCAAGATACGCAGTATTTT

D gene: .
J gene: TRBJ2-5
V gene: TRBV6-2/TRBV6-3
clone size: .
CDR3 protein: CASSYKWTQYF
CDR3 DNA: TGTGCCAGCAGTTACAAGTGGACCCAGTACTTC

D gene: TRBD1
J gene: TRBJ1-5
V gene: TRBV12-3/TRBV12-4
clone size: few
CDR3 protein: CASSLATGSHQPQHF
CDR3 DNA: TGTGCCAGCAGTTTAGCGACAGGGTCACATCAGCCCCAGCATTTT

D gene: .
J gene: TRBJ1-5
V gene: TRBV6-1
clone size: few
CDR3 protein: CATQGRAPNQPQHF
CDR3 DNA: TGTGCCACCCAGGGGAGGGCCCCCAATCAGCCCCAGCATTTT

D gene: TRBD2
J gene: TRBJ2-3
V gene: TRBV15
clone size: .
CDR3 protein: CATSRISSGENTQYF
CDR3 DNA: TGTGCCACCAGCAGAATATCTAGCGGGGAAAATACGCAGTATTTT

D gene: TRBD2
J gene: TRBJ2-3
V gene: TRBV6-2/TRBV6-3
clone size: few
CDR3 protein: CASSYSSRGPGTSGSLDTQYF
CDR3 DNA: TGTGCCAGCAGTTACTCCTCCCGGGGGCCCGGGACTAGCGGGAGTTTGGATACGCAGTATTTT

D gene: .
J gene: TRBJ1-4
V gene: TRBV6-5
clone size: few
CDR3 protein: CASSYGRVNEKLFF
CDR3 DNA: TGTGCCAGCAGTTATGGGAGGGTTAATGAAAAACTGTTTTTT

D gene: .
J gene: TRBJ1-1
V gene: TRBV20-1
clone size: .
CDR3 protein: CSGAPDRNTEAFF
CDR3 DNA: TGCAGTGGGGCACCGGACAGAAACACTGAAGCTTTCTTT

D gene: TRBD2
J gene: TRBJ2-1
V gene: TRBV6-2/TRBV6-3
clone size: few
CDR3 protein: CASSYTSEVEQFF
CDR3 DNA: TGTGCCAGCAGTTATACTAGCGAAGTTGAGCAGTTCTTC

D gene: .
J gene: TRBJ1-1
V gene: TRBV11-2
clone size: few
CDR3 protein: CASSRGWRTEAFF
CDR3 DNA: TGTGCCAGCAGTAGGGGTTGGAGAACTGAAGCTTTCTTT

D gene: .
J gene: TRBJ1-4
V gene: TRBV7-8
clone size: few
CDR3 protein: CASSLLWVPNEKLFF
CDR3 DNA: TGTGCCAGCAGCTTATTATGGGTCCCTAATGAAAAACTGTTTTTT

D gene: .
J gene: TRBJ2-1
V gene: TRBV4-3
clone size: many
CDR3 protein: CASSQALIQGNEQFF
CDR3 DNA: TGCGCCAGCAGCCAAGCCCTTATACAGGGCAATGAGCAGTTCTTC

D gene: .
J gene: TRBJ2-2
V gene: TRBV19
clone size: few
CDR3 protein: CASSTINTGELFF
CDR3 DNA: TGTGCCAGTAGTACCATAAACACCGGGGAGCTGTTTTTT

D gene: .
J gene: TRBJ1-5
V gene: TRBV5-1
clone size: many
CDR3 protein: CASSLDGIDQPQHF
CDR3 DNA: TGCGCCAGCAGCTTGGATGGTATCGATCAGCCCCAGCATTTT

D gene: TRBD2
J gene: TRBJ2-7
V gene: TRBV29-1
clone size: many
CDR3 protein: CSVGLAGGEEQYF
CDR3 DNA: TGCAGCGTTGGACTAGCGGGAGGTGAAGAGCAGTACTTC

D gene: .
J gene: TRBJ2-3
V gene: TRBV12-3/TRBV12-4
clone size: .
CDR3 protein: CATTGGSDTQYF
CDR3 DNA: TGTGCCACCACGGGGGGCTCAGATACGCAGTATTTT

D gene: TRBD2
J gene: TRBJ2-3
V gene: TRBV20-1
clone size: .
CDR3 protein: CSARVPGLGGADTQYF
CDR3 DNA: TGCAGTGCTAGAGTTCCGGGCCTTGGGGGGGCAGATACGCAGTATTTT

D gene: TRBD1
J gene: TRBJ2-6
V gene: TRBV18
clone size: few
CDR3 protein: CASSPSGQGAGANVLTF
CDR3 DNA: TGTGCCAGCTCACCCTCGGGACAGGGAGCTGGGGCCAACGTCCTGACTTTC

D gene: TRBD2
J gene: TRBJ2-2
V gene: TRBV9
clone size: .
CDR3 protein: CASSVDAQRGNTGELFF
CDR3 DNA: TGTGCCAGCAGCGTAGATGCCCAGCGGGGGAACACCGGGGAGCTGTTTTTT

D gene: .
J gene: TRBJ2-7
V gene: TRBV6-2/TRBV6-3
clone size: few
CDR3 protein: CASTAGTHQDEQYF
CDR3 DNA: TGTGCCAGCACCGCCGGGACGCACCAGGACGAGCAGTACTTC

D gene: .
J gene: TRBJ2-2
V gene: TRBV7-2
clone size: .
CDR3 protein: CASSWERVVTGELFF
CDR3 DNA: TGTGCCAGCAGCTGGGAGCGGGTGGTCACCGGGGAGCTGTTTTTT

D gene: TRBD2
J gene: TRBJ2-5
V gene: TRBV10-3
clone size: few
CDR3 protein: CAISEPGPGLAGQETQYF
CDR3 DNA: TGTGCCATCAGTGAGCCCGGGCCGGGACTAGCGGGACAAGAGACCCAGTACTTC

D gene: .
J gene: TRBJ2-7
V gene: TRBV2
clone size: .
CDR3 protein: CASRAYGGTYEQYF
CDR3 DNA: TGTGCCAGCAGGGCCTACGGAGGGACCTACGAGCAGTACTTC

D gene: .
J gene: TRBJ2-2
V gene: TRBV12-3/TRBV12-4
clone size: few
CDR3 protein: CASSNPTGTGELFF
CDR3 DNA: TGTGCCAGCAGTAACCCGACGGGAACCGGGGAGCTGTTTTTT

D gene: TRBD1
J gene: TRBJ1-1
V gene: TRBV20-1
clone size: few
CDR3 protein: CSAPNSGGYTEAFF
CDR3 DNA: TGCAGTGCTCCAAACTCAGGGGGGTACACTGAAGCTTTCTTT

D gene: .
J gene: TRBJ1-1
V gene: TRBV11-2
clone size: .
CDR3 protein: CASSFQGMVNTEAFF
CDR3 DNA: TGTGCCAGCAGCTTCCAGGGGATGGTGAACACTGAAGCTTTCTTT

D gene: .
J gene: TRBJ2-3
V gene: TRBV5-1
clone size: .
CDR3 protein: CASSMGTTSDTQYF
CDR3 DNA: TGCGCCAGCAGCATGGGCACCACCTCAGATACGCAGTATTTT

D gene: .
J gene: TRBJ2-5
V gene: TRBV6-6
clone size: few
CDR3 protein: CASLRDPWETQYF
CDR3 DNA: TGTGCCAGCCTCCGGGACCCGTGGGAGACCCAGTACTTC

D gene: TRBD2
J gene: TRBJ2-2
V gene: TRBV20-1
clone size: .
CDR3 protein: CSARAPGLAGTGELFF
CDR3 DNA: TGCAGTGCTAGAGCACCGGGACTAGCGGGAACCGGGGAGCTGTTTTTT

D gene: TRBD1
J gene: TRBJ1-5
V gene: TRBV10-3
clone size: few
CDR3 protein: CAIAGGGDQPQHF
CDR3 DNA: TGTGCCATCGCAGGGGGGGGAGACCAGCCCCAGCATTTT

D gene: .
J gene: TRBJ1-6
V gene: TRBV20-1
clone size: .
CDR3 protein: CSARGGNNSPLHF
CDR3 DNA: TGCAGTGCTAGAGGAGGGAATAATTCACCCCTCCACTTT

D gene: .
J gene: TRBJ2-7
V gene: TRBV4-3
clone size: many
CDR3 protein: CASSHNTGEQYF
CDR3 DNA: TGCGCCAGCAGCCACAACACGGGAGAGCAGTACTTC

D gene: .
J gene: TRBJ2-5
V gene: TRBV7-9
clone size: .
CDR3 protein: CASSLGSGHQETQYF
CDR3 DNA: TGTGCCAGCAGCTTAGGGTCAGGACACCAAGAGACCCAGTACTTC

D gene: .
J gene: TRBJ1-1
V gene: TRBV12-3/TRBV12-4
clone size: many
CDR3 protein: CASSFRGGPNTEAFF
CDR3 DNA: TGTGCCAGCAGTTTTCGTGGGGGCCCGAACACTGAAGCTTTCTTT

D gene: .
J gene: TRBJ2-4
V gene: TRBV25-1
clone size: few
CDR3 protein: CASRGVSKNIQYF
CDR3 DNA: TGTGCCAGCAGGGGGGTAAGCAAAAACATTCAGTACTTC

D gene: .
J gene: TRBJ2-3
V gene: TRBV5-6
clone size: few
CDR3 protein: CASSLVWGVSSADTQYF
CDR3 DNA: TGTGCCAGCAGCTTGGTTTGGGGGGTAAGTTCGGCGGATACGCAGTATTTT

D gene: TRBD2
J gene: TRBJ2-5
V gene: TRBV7-8
clone size: .
CDR3 protein: CASSFRGGTGGETQYF
CDR3 DNA: TGTGCCAGCAGCTTCCGCGGGGGTACGGGTGGAGAGACCCAGTACTTC

D gene: .
J gene: TRBJ1-1
V gene: TRBV4-2
clone size: .
CDR3 protein: CASSQVDWNTEAFF
CDR3 DNA: TGTGCCAGCAGCCAAGTAGACTGGAACACTGAAGCTTTCTTT

D gene: .
J gene: TRBJ2-1
V gene: TRBV6-5
clone size: .
CDR3 protein: CASSYSQVGNEQFF
CDR3 DNA: TGTGCCAGCAGTTACTCGCAGGTTGGCAATGAGCAGTTCTTC

D gene: .
J gene: TRBJ2-4
V gene: TRBV20-1
clone size: .
CDR3 protein: CSAYDGLAKNIQYF
CDR3 DNA: TGCAGTGCTTACGACGGCTTAGCCAAAAACATTCAGTACTTC

D gene: TRBD1
J gene: TRBJ2-7
V gene: TRBV30
clone size: .
CDR3 protein: CAWSEDRVYEQYF
CDR3 DNA: TGTGCCTGGAGTGAGGACAGGGTCTACGAGCAGTACTTC

D gene: TRBD1
J gene: TRBJ2-7
V gene: TRBV20-1
clone size: many
CDR3 protein: CSASQGANRGEQYF
CDR3 DNA: TGCAGTGCCTCACAGGGGGCGAATAGAGGCGAGCAGTACTTC

D gene: .
J gene: TRBJ2-2
V gene: TRBV7-8
clone size: .
CDR3 protein: CASSLRGFGNTGELFF
CDR3 DNA: TGTGCCAGCAGCTTAAGGGGATTCGGAAACACCGGGGAGCTGTTTTTT

D gene: TRBD1
J gene: TRBJ2-7
V gene: TRBV20-1
clone size: .
CDR3 protein: CSARGLDRDSYEQYF
CDR3 DNA: TGCAGTGCTAGAGGGTTAGACAGGGACTCCTACGAGCAGTACTTC